The subject of this entry is one T cell receptor beta chain. Its specificity is unknown. Profiling that covered TCR beta VDJ and CDR3 relied on genomic DNA as its template. A single record per CDR3 protein comes from TCRdb applying MiXCR to the reads. The sample comprises fewer than 70,000 distinct CDR3 sequences, under 65% of which are singletons, and about 8.3% rests with the top ten. The sample is drawn from a study of CD8+CD57+ T cells in acquired aplastic anemia. Study outcomes and limitations: Levels of CD8+ Simpson's diversity were not significantly distinct in patients versus controls. Some 29 CD8+ CDR3 sequences were shared between patients and controls.

The sequenced sample was sorted CD4+, CD8+, or CD8+CD57+ T cells (not recorded which) from PBMCs. The TCR sequence derives from a human donor in good health, serving as a control.

CDR3 loop: CSVEGLAGLTYNEQFF. The CDR3 DNA follows: TGCAGCGTTGAAGGACTAGCGGGCCTTACCTACAATGAGCAGTTCTTC. J is TRBJ2-1 and V is TRBV29-1; 10 nucleotides agree with TRBD2. The CDR3 is 16 amino acids. Germline trimming cut 1 base from V and 2 bases from J; bases unmatched to any gene: 5. Germline CDR1 and CDR2: SQVTM and ANQGSEA.